Below are 26 T cell receptor beta chains sequenced from a single sample in a study of identical twins (dated by TCRdb to 2015 to 2016). The library came from 5' RACE. TCRdb shows the sequencer as Illumina HiSeq 2000. TCRdb reprocessed the public reads (quality trimming at Q25 with fastp, clone calling with MiXCR) and kept in-frame beta chains. Entries are consolidated by CDR3 protein sequence, retaining the most common genes and DNA. The sample includes 1,800,000 or so distinct CDR3 sequences, with about 32% observed a single time. The top ten clonotypes cover less than 0.35% of the sample. The source material was cord blood. The receptors derive from a newborn girl in good health.

About this clonotype itself: One junction end disagrees with the germline gene, perhaps due to a read error. This rearrangement joins TRBV15 to TRBJ2-7; 7 nucleotides align to TRBD1. Germline CDR1 and CDR2: LNHNV and YYDKDF (reference sequence). CDR3 length equals 15 residues. The CDR3 nucleotides are TGTGCCGCCAGCAGCCTCGGCAGGGGGATCGACGAGCAGTACTTC. It codes for CAASSLGRGIDEQYF.

This clonotype was seen once. The chain joins TRBV11-3 to TRBJ2-2; 8 bases match TRBD1. With V trimmed by 5 bases and J by 9 bases, 8 bases remained unmatched. The CDR3 spans 14 residues. Germline loops: CDR1 SGHNT, CDR2 YENEEA. The DNA for the CDR3 is TGTGCCAGCAGCCTCGACAGGGGAAGTAGGGAGCTGTTTTTT. This gives the protein CASSLDRGSRELFF.

The chain uses TRBV6-1 and TRBJ2-7; 7 bases agree with TRBD1. Germline V gene sequence: CDR1 MNHNS, CDR2 SASEGT. Trimming removed 7 bases from V and 4 bases from J; junction bases left unmatched: 7. The length of the CDR3 is 13 residues. The CDR3 DNA reads TGTGCCAGCAAGTCGGGACAGCTTTACGAGCAGTACTTC. Translation gives CASKSGQLYEQYF.

In its sample, this clonotype was seen a few times. The chain combines TRBV20-1 with TRBJ2-1; TRBD2 aligns across 7 bases. Germline-derived CDR1 and CDR2 are DFQATT and SNEGSKA (reference sequence). The CDR3 spans 13 residues. The J segment lost 4 bases and the V segment lost 4 bases, leaving 4 bases of the junction unmatched. The DNA for the CDR3 is TGCAGTGCTACCCAGGGAGGGTACAATGAGCAGTTCTTC. Translated: CSATQGGYNEQFF.

This clonotype was counted only a few times. The CDR3 here is CASSLSRGATYEQYF. Written as DNA, the CDR3 is TGTGCCAGCAGTTTATCCAGGGGAGCAACCTACGAGCAGTACTTC. The J gene is TRBJ2-7, the V gene TRBV27, with a weak D call TRBD1 (6 bases). Germline-derived CDR1 and CDR2 are MNHEY and SMNVEV (reference sequence). This CDR3 has 15 amino acids. V lost 0 bases to trimming and J lost 2 bases, with 11 bases between them.

Ten or more counts support this clonotype. The chain joins TRBV29-1 to TRBJ1-6; 8 bases match TRBD1. The CDR3 is made up of 14 amino acids. With V trimmed by 3 bases and J by 2 bases, 0 bases remained unmatched. Germline CDR1 and CDR2: SQVTM and ANQGSEA. In DNA, the CDR3 is TGCAGCGTTGAGACAGGGGCCTATAATTCACCCCTCCACTTT. Translation gives CSVETGAYNSPLHF.

V is TRBV12-3 or TRBV12-4 and J is TRBJ2-6; 7 bases align to TRBD1. This CDR3 contains 15 residues. J lost 3 bases, V lost 6 bases, and 5 bases had no gene match. CDR3 residues: CASSLQGYGANVLTF. Here the CDR3 DNA reads TGTGCCAGCAGCTTACAGGGGTATGGGGCCAACGTCCTGACTTTC.

The genes are TRBV6-6 and TRBJ2-3, with D possibly matching TRBD2 (6 bases). Germline assignment: CDR1 MNHNY and CDR2 SVGAGI (reference sequence). The CDR3 is made up of 17 amino acids. V gave up 8 bases and J gave up 4 bases, with 25 bases separating them. The CDR3 loop is CASLLGLGGGLADTQYF. In nucleotides, the CDR3 is TGTGCCAGCTTATTGGGTCTCGGGGGAGGTCTGGCAGATACGCAGTATTTT.

V usage is TRBV19 and J usage is TRBJ2-3; 9 nucleotides align to TRBD2. CDR3 size: 16 residues. Germline-derived CDR1 and CDR2 are LNHDA and SQIVND (reference sequence). Trimming removed 5 bases from V and 4 bases from J; junction bases left unmatched: 10. The CDR3 here is CASSRIAGAIADTQYF. The CDR3 DNA is TGTGCCAGTAGTCGGATAGCGGGAGCGATCGCAGATACGCAGTATTTT.

This clonotype was recorded a few times. The rearrangement joins TRBV3-1 to TRBJ2-3; 9 nucleotides match TRBD2. The CDR3 covers 17 residues. Losses at the gene ends were 0 bases for V and 6 bases for J; bases not matched to a gene: 10. Germline CDR1 reads LGHDT; CDR2 reads YNNKEL (reference sequence). The CDR3 here is CASSQEGLAGPWDTQYF. The CDR3 nucleotides read TGTGCCAGCAGCCAAGAAGGGCTAGCGGGGCCCTGGGATACGCAGTATTTT.

As for this clonotype: A much larger clone lies one base from this, so it may be a read error. J is TRBJ2-1 and V is TRBV27, with TRBD2 matching 10 bases. Germline CDR1 and CDR2: MNHEY and SMNVEV (reference sequence). This CDR3 is built from 16 residues. CDR3 coding DNA: TGTGCCAGCAATTTATCTAGCGGGAGCTCCTACAATGAGCAGTTCTTC. Amino acids: CASNLSSGSSYNEQFF.

The chain combines TRBV10-3 with TRBJ2-1; tentative D call: TRBD1 (5 bases). Germline V gene data show CDR1 as ENHRY and CDR2 as SYGVKD. This CDR3 has 16 amino acids. V was shortened by 8 bases and J by 5 bases, with 22 bases between the two germline ends. Written as DNA, the CDR3 is TGTGCCATCGGTGGCCTATTAGGGGCGGTGGACAATGAGCAGTTCTTC. Protein sequence: CAIGGLLGAVDNEQFF.

The chain employs TRBV6-5 and TRBJ1-6, with D perhaps TRBD1 (5 bases). The length of the CDR3 is 18 residues. In germline, CDR1 is MNHEY, CDR2 SVGAGI. Trimming took 2 bases from V and 14 from J, leaving 28 bases between them. The CDR3, as DNA: TGTGCCAGCAGTTACCAGGGCCCCGGGTATTCCCATAATTCGGCCCTCCACTTT. As protein: CASSYQGPGYSHNSALHF.

The V call is TRBV20-1, the J call TRBJ1-2, with a tentative D call TRBD1 (5 bases). V was clipped by 3 bases and J by 6 bases, with 8 bases between them. The germline V gene has CDR1 DFQATT and CDR2 SNEGSKA (reference sequence). The CDR3 loop spans 11 amino acids. The CDR3 bases are TGCAGTGCTAGGAGGACAAATGGCTACACCTTC. This gives the protein CSARRTNGYTF.

The chain combines TRBV4-1 with TRBJ2-7; tentative D call: TRBD2 (6 bases). This CDR3 has 18 residues. The V end was cut by 0 bases, the J end by 2 bases, with 20 bases between. Germline V lookup: CDR1 MGHRA, CDR2 YSYEKL. The CDR3 region is CASSQEETGSWEAYEQYF. The CDR3 DNA sequence: TGCGCCAGCAGCCAAGAGGAGACGGGATCATGGGAGGCCTACGAGCAGTACTTC.

Only a few counts were recorded for this clonotype. This chain uses TRBV27 with TRBJ2-7; D tentatively reads TRBD1 or TRBD2 (6 bases each). V lost 3 bases, J lost 0 bases, and 15 bases lay in between. The germline gives CDR1 MNHEY, CDR2 SMNVEV (reference sequence). This CDR3 has 16 residues. The CDR3 DNA follows: TGTGCCAGCAGTTTCTTAGCGGACAGCGGCTCCTACGAGCAGTACTTC. It translates to CASSFLADSGSYEQYF.

This clonotype was counted a few times. The chain couples TRBV5-1 to TRBJ2-5; D ambiguous. Germline CDR1 SGHRS, CDR2 YFSETQ. This CDR3 spans 16 amino acids. V was clipped by 0 bases and J by 1 base, with 13 bases between them. The CDR3 nucleotides read TGCGCCAGCAGCTTGGCAACCTCCTTGGGCCAAGAGACCCAGTACTTC. Its translation: CASSLATSLGQETQYF.

V usage is TRBV2 and J usage is TRBJ1-1; D perhaps matches TRBD1 (5 bases). The V gene's germline CDR1 is SNHLY and CDR2 FYNNEI. Trimming took off 7 bases at V and 1 base at J, with 16 bases between the two ends. CDR3 length: 15 amino acids. This CDR3 is CASKPRGRPNTEAFF. The CDR3 nucleotides read TGTGCCAGCAAGCCGCGGGGACGCCCGAACACTGAAGCTTTCTTT.

This clonotype was found a few times. This chain uses TRBV20-1 with TRBJ1-5, with TRBD1 matching 10 bases. Germline values: CDR1 DFQATT, CDR2 SNEGSKA (reference sequence). There are 16 residues in the CDR3. Trimming cost V 0 bases and J 1 base; bases outside gene matches: 3. CDR3 bases: TGCAGTGCTAGAGATAAGGACAGGGGGAGCAATCAGCCCCAGCATTTT. Protein sequence: CSARDKDRGSNQPQHF.

The chain links TRBV20-1 to TRBJ2-4; D assignment may be TRBD1 or TRBD2 (5 bases each). Germline-derived CDR1 and CDR2 are DFQATT and SNEGSKA (reference sequence). The CDR3 sequence is 14 residues long. Deletions cut 0 bases from V and 13 bases from J, with 19 bases between. The chain's CDR3 is CSARDLQGGWEQYF. CDR3 DNA sequence: TGCAGTGCTAGAGATCTTCAGGGTGGATGGGAGCAGTACTTC.

The sample holds a few counts of this clonotype. As DNA, the CDR3 is TGTGCCAGCAGTACCGACAGGTGGGGATCCTACAATGAGCAGTTCTTC. This translates into CASSTDRWGSYNEQFF. The chain is built from TRBV28 and TRBJ2-1, with D tentatively TRBD1 (6 bases). This CDR3 has 16 amino acids. CDR1 and CDR2 (germline): MDHEN, SYDVKM. V lost 5 bases and J 1 base, leaving 15 bases between the germline ends.

This clonotype showed up many times. The V call is TRBV3-1, the J call TRBJ2-1; possible D gene TRBD2, 6 bases. The CDR3 sequence is 15 residues long. The germline V and J ends were trimmed by 2 bases and 2 bases, with 10 bases remaining between them. Germline lookup yields CDR1 LGHDT and CDR2 YNNKEL (reference sequence). CDR3 protein: CASSQTGETYNEQFF. The CDR3 DNA follows: TGTGCCAGCAGCCAAACGGGAGAAACCTACAATGAGCAGTTCTTC.

This chain joins TRBV3-1 and TRBJ2-7; D is unclear. CDR1 is LGHDT and CDR2 is YNNKEL in the germline V gene (reference sequence). Trimming pared 2 bases from V and 9 bases from J, leaving 8 bases between. CDR3 length: 11 residues. The DNA for the CDR3 is TGTGCCAGCAGCCAAACAAGAGGGCAGTACTTC. It is translated as CASSQTRGQYF.

On this clonotype: Being one base from a much bigger clone, this may be a read error. The chain uses TRBV10-3 and TRBJ2-7; weak D call: TRBD1 (6 bases). Germline V gene sequence: CDR1 ENHRY, CDR2 SYGVKD. The V end was cut by 3 bases, the J end by 7 bases, with 22 bases between. The CDR3 runs to 16 residues. This CDR3 reads CAISDRVDRKINEQYF. As DNA, the CDR3 is TGTGCCATCAGTGATCGGGTCGACAGGAAGATCAATGAGCAGTACTTC.

This clonotype was picked up one time. The CDR3 region is CASSPTGREEKLFF. The DNA for the CDR3 is TGTGCCAGCAGTCCGACAGGGCGAGAGGAAAAACTGTTTTTT. The chain employs TRBV6-5 and TRBJ1-4; 7 bases agree with TRBD1. The CDR3 has 14 amino acids. V lost 5 bases and J lost 8; bases outside the gene matches: 8. Germline V gene lookup returns CDR1 MNHEY and CDR2 SVGAGI.

This clonotype was seen only a few times. The chain has TRBV24-1 and TRBJ1-2; D not certain. Trimming stripped 4 bases from V and 3 bases from J, with 11 bases between. Germline assignment: CDR1 KGHDR and CDR2 SFDVKD. This CDR3 comprises 14 residues. This chain's CDR3 is CATSEGWADYGYTF. CDR3 bases: TGTGCCACCAGTGAAGGTTGGGCAGACTATGGCTACACCTTC.